This T cell receptor beta chain was observed in a study of shared clonotypes between healthy human individuals. The data were produced by immunoSEQ multiplex PCR, yet TCRdb's version contains in-frame clones alone and is incomplete. The data contain approximately 470,000 clones, almost 80% of them singletons. General observations from the study: A small donor pool kept down the genetic and exposure-history diversity that was represented.

Germline V gives CDR1 LGHNA, CDR2 YNFKEQ. V lost 4 bases, J lost 1 base, and 16 bases lay in between. This CDR3 is built from 16 residues. Concerning this clone itself: What it binds is not known.

This chain joins TRBV4-2 and TRBJ1-1; D uncertain. This receptor was taken from a woman aged 40 to 50 in good health. Some clones in this sample may be carry-over from other donors' samples. What was sequenced was PBMCs. The CDR3 is CASSPPRYRTNTEAFF. The CDR3 coding sequence is TGTGCCAGCAGCCCCCCCCGGTACAGAACGAACACTGAAGCTTTCTTT.